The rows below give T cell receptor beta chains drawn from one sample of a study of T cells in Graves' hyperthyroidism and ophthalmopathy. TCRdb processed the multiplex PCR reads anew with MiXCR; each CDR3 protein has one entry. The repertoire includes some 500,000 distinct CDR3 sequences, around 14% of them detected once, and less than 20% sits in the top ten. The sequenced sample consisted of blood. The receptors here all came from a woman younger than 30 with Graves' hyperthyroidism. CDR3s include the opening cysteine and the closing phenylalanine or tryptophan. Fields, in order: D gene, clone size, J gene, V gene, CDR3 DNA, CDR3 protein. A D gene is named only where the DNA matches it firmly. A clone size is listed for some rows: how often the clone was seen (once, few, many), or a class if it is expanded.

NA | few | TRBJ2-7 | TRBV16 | TGTGCCAGCAGCCCCTGGGACGGAGGGGCCTACGAGCAGTACTTC | CASSPWDGGAYEQYF
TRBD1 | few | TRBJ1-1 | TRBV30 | TGTGCCTGGAGTCCGCAACAGGGGATATACATGAACACTGAAGCTTTCTTT | CAWSPQQGIYMNTEAFF
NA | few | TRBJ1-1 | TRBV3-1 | TGTGCCAGCAGCCAAGATCCAAGCGGCGCGAACACTGAAGCTTTCTTT | CASSQDPSGANTEAFF
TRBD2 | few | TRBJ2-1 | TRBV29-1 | TGCAGCGTTGAAACCCTGACCGGGACTAGCGGGAGGGTCTCCTACAATGAGCAGTTCTTC | CSVETLTGTSGRVSYNEQFF
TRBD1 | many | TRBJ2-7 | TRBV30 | TGTGCCTGGAGTGAGGGGGCCAGAGCCTCCTACGAGCAGTACTTC | CAWSEGARASYEQYF
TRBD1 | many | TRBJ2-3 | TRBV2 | TGTGCCAACGAAGGGACAGGTAGCACAGATACGCAGTATTTT | CANEGTGSTDTQYF
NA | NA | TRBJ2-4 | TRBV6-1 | TGTGCCAGCAGTCCCCCTTCTCACAGGGCAGGACAGTACTTC | CASSPPSHRAGQYF
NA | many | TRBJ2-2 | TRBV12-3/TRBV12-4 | TGTGCCAGCAGTTTACCCGGGTGGGGCACCGGGGAGCTGTTTTTT | CASSLPGWGTGELFF
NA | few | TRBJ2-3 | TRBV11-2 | TGTGCCAGCAGCTCAGGACCCAGGGATACGCAGTATTTT | CASSSGPRDTQYF
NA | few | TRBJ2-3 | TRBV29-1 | TGCAGCGTTGCCCGAATCGGGGGAAGCACAGATACGCAGTATTTT | CSVARIGGSTDTQYF
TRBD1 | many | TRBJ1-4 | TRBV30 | TGTGCCTGGAACCCGGGACAGGGGAATAATGAAAAACTGTTTTTT | CAWNPGQGNNEKLFF
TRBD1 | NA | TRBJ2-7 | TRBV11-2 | TGTGCCAGCAGCTTAGCGAAGGGACAGTTACTCTACGAGCAGTACTTC | CASSLAKGQLLYEQYF
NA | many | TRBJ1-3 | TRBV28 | TGTGCCAGCAACCCCGGCCACAGGGCTGGAAACACCATATATTTT | CASNPGHRAGNTIYF
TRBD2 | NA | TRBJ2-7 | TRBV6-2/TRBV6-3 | TGTGCCAGCACCTACCTTCTAGCGGGAGGGTCCTACGAGCAGTACTTC | CASTYLLAGGSYEQYF
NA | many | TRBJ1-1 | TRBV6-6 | TGTGCCAGCAGTTACTCCCGGACCCTGGAAGCTTTCTTT | CASSYSRTLEAFF
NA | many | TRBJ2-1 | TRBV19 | TGTGCCAGTAGTATAGATCACAGTGAATTTTACAATGAGCAGTTCTTC | CASSIDHSEFYNEQFF
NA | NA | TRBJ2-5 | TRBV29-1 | TGCAGCGTTCCTGATGGGTGGGGGTGGACCCAGTACTTC | CSVPDGWGWTQYF
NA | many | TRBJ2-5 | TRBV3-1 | TGTGCCAGCAGCCACCCTAGGCGGGAGACCCAGTACTTC | CASSHPRRETQYF
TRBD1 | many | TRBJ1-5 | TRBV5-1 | TGCGCCAGCAGCTTGAACAGGGGACAGCCCCAGCATTTT | CASSLNRGQPQHF
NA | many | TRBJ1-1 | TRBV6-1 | TGTGCCAGCAGTGAAAAGGAGGGAGGCATCCTCAACACTGAAGCTTTCTTT | CASSEKEGGILNTEAFF
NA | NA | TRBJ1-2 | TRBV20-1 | TGCAGTGCTAGAAACAACTATGGCTACACCTTC | CSARNNYGYTF
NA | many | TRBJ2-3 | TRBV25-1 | TGTGCCAGCAGTGACAGGCTTCCGTTAGATACGCAGTATTTT | CASSDRLPLDTQYF
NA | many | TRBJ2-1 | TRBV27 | TGTGCCAGCAGTCCCTACGGAGGGGGCTCCTACAATGAGCAGTTCTTC | CASSPYGGGSYNEQFF
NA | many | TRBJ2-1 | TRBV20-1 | TGCAGTGCGGAGGGGAATAGTGACGAGCAGTTCTTC | CSAEGNSDEQFF
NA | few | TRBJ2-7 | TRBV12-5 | TGTGCTAGTGGTTTGGTAGAAGGGCTTGTGTACGAGCAGTACTTC | CASGLVEGLVYEQYF
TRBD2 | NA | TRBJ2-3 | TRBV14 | TGTGCCAGCAGTTCCACCGGGACTAGGCGTTACGCGGATACGCAGTATTTT | CASSSTGTRRYADTQYF
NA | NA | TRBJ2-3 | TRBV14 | TGTGCCAGCAGCCCTCGGGGGCCGAGAGATACGCAGTATTTT | CASSPRGPRDTQYF
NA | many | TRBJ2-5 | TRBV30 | TGTGCCTGGACGAGACAGCAAGAGACCCAGTACTTC | CAWTRQQETQYF
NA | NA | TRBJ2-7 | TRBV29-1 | TGCAGCGTCCGGGAACTCCGGGGGGAGCAGTACTTC | CSVRELRGEQYF
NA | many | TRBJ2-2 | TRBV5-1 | TGCGCCAGCAGCTTGACCAGCTCGAACACCGGGGAGCTGTTTTTT | CASSLTSSNTGELFF
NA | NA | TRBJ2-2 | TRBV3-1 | TGTGCCAGCAGCCAAACAGGGCCCGGGGAGCTGTTTTTT | CASSQTGPGELFF
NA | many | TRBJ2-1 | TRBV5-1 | TGCGCCAGCAGCTTGGGGACGGAGGGGGTTTACAATGAGCAGTTCTTC | CASSLGTEGVYNEQFF
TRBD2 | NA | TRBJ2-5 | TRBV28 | TGTGCCAGCAGTCCGCTCACTAGCGGGAGCCAAGAGACCCAGTACTTC | CASSPLTSGSQETQYF
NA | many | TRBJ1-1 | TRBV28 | TGTGCCAGCAGCCTCATAACTGGGGACACTGAAGCTTTCTTT | CASSLITGDTEAFF
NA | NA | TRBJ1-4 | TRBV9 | TGTGCCAGCAGCGTAGGGGTAGAACTGTATTTT | CASSVGVELYF
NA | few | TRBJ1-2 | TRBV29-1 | TGCAGCGTTGAAGGTGGGGGGATGGGCTATGGCTACACCTTC | CSVEGGGMGYGYTF
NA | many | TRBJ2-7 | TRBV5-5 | TGTGCCAGCAGCTCCAGGGGGGACAGCTCCTACGAGCAGTACTTC | CASSSRGDSSYEQYF
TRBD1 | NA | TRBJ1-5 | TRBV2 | TGTGCCAGCAGTGCGACAGGGGCGTCGGATCAGCCCCAGCATTTT | CASSATGASDQPQHF
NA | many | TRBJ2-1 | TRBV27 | TGTGCCAGCAACCTACAGGCGTATGGTTCCTACAATGAGCAGTTCTTC | CASNLQAYGSYNEQFF
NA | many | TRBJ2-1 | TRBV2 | TGTGCCAGCAGAACCCGGCAGCGCCGATACAATGAGCAGTTCTTC | CASRTRQRRYNEQFF
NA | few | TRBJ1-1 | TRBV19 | TGTGCCAGTCGTGGAGGGTTCAGTGAGCTTCCGGCTGAAGCTTTCTTT | CASRGGFSELPAEAFF
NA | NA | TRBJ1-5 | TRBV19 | TGTGCCAGTAGTCTCATCACAGGGACTAGCAATCAGCCCCAGCATTTT | CASSLITGTSNQPQHF
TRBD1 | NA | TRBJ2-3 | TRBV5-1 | TGCGCCAGCAGCGCCTACAGGGGGAGCACAGATACGCAGTATTTT | CASSAYRGSTDTQYF
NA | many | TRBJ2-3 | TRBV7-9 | TGTGCCAGCAGCCCCAAAAGGGAAGATACGCAGTATTTT | CASSPKREDTQYF
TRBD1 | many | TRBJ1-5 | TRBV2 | TGTGCCAGCAACCTTGGGGACAGGCAGCCCCAGCATTTT | CASNLGDRQPQHF
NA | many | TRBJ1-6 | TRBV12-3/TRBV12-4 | TGTGCCAGCAGTTTTGTGGGTGATTCACCCCTCCACTTT | CASSFVGDSPLHF
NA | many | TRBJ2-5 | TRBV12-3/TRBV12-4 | TGTGCCAGCAGTTTGGCAGCCGTCCAAGAGACCCAGTACTTC | CASSLAAVQETQYF
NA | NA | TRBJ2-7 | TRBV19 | TGTGCCAGTAGTGAAGCTAGGGACCACGAGCAGTACTTC | CASSEARDHEQYF
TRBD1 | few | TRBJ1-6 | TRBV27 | TGTGCCAGATGGGGGGGACAGGGGGATTCACCCCTCCACTTT | CARWGGQGDSPLHF
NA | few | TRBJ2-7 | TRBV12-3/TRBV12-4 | TGTGCCAGCAGTTCCAGGGTTTACTACGAGCAGTACTTC | CASSSRVYYEQYF
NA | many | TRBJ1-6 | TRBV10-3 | TGTGCCATCAGTGAGTCGGCCGTGCTGAAGGGGAATTCACCCCTCCACTTT | CAISESAVLKGNSPLHF
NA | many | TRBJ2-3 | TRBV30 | TGTGCCTTCGGAGGGCCTATCATCGCAGATACGCAGTATTTT | CAFGGPIIADTQYF
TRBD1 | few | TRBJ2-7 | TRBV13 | TGTGCCAGCAGCTTAGCCGGACAGGGGCTACCCTACGAGCAGTACTTC | CASSLAGQGLPYEQYF
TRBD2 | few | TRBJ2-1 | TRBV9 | TGTGCCAGCAGCGTAGAAGGCGGGAGGGCGGCCAGTGAGCAGTTCTTC | CASSVEGGRAASEQFF
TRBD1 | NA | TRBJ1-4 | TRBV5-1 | TGCGCCAGCAGCCTCGGACAGGCGGAAAAACTGTTTTTT | CASSLGQAEKLFF
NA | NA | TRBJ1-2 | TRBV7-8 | TGTGCCAGCAGCTTTTCCGGGGGCGGCTACACCTTC | CASSFSGGGYTF
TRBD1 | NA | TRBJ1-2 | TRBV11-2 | TGTGCCAGCAGCTTAGGAGGGGGCGCCCACTATGGCTACACCTTC | CASSLGGGAHYGYTF